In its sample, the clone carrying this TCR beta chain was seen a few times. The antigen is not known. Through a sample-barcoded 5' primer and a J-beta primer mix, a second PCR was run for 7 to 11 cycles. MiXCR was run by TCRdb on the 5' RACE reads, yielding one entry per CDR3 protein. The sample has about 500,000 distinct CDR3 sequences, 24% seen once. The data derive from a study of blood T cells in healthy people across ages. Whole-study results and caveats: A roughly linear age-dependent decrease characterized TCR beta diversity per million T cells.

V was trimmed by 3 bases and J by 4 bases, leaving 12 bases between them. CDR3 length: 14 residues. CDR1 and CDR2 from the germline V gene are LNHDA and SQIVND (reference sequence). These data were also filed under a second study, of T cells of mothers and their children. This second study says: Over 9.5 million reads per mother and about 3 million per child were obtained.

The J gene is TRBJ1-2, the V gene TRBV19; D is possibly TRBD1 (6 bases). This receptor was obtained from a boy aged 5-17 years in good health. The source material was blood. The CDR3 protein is CASSILRGGYGYTF. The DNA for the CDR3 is TGTGCCAGTAGTATCCTAAGGGGGGGCTATGGCTACACCTTC.